This T cell receptor (beta chain) originates from a study of CXCR3-negative and CXCR3-positive naive CD8 T cells. Details on this clonotype: Antigen unknown.

CD8+ T cell subsets were each sorted in triplicate, more than 250,000 cells apiece. CD45RO-CCR7+CD27+CD95- defined naive CD8+ T cells. This CDR3 contains 15 residues. From germline, CDR1 is MNHEY and CDR2 SVGAGI. 5' RACE that incorporated UMI labels was used to prepare the TRB cDNA libraries. Following a re-call of the 5' RACE reads, TCRdb has one entry per CDR3 protein and lacks DNA. The data show about 120,000 distinct CDR3 sequences, and the top ten clones hold less than 0.4%. Study-wide results and limits: Memory CD8+ T cell repertoires were far less diverse than both naive subsets. CXCR3-positive naive cells had more hydrophobic TRB CDR3s than CXCR3-negative naive cells.

Sequencing was done on a sample of naive CXCR3+ CD8+ T cells from blood. Subset: CD45RO-CCR7+CD27+CD95- naive CD8+ T cells expressing CXCR3 (TNR3+). The clonotype originates from a human donor in good health. Some clones in this sample may be carry-over from other donors' samples. The chain has TRBV6-5 and TRBJ1-6; no DNA is available, so the TRBD1 call from TCRdb remains unchecked. CDR3 protein: CASSPRDRANSPLHF.